A selection of T cell receptor beta chains follows, all from one sample in a study of blood T cell repertoires in COVID-19. Sequencing used immunoSEQ multiplex PCR; TCRdb keeps in-frame clones, though not all of them. The sample includes 310,000 or so clones, under 90% of them seen just once. Specimen: PBMCs or T cells enriched from blood (not recorded which). These receptors all stem from a woman younger than 35 who had recovered from COVID-19. CDR3s include the opening cysteine and the closing phenylalanine or tryptophan. Clone size is not always given. Where it is, it says once, few, many or a class for expanded clones.

- | TRBJ1-4 | TRBV5-8 | CASSPGTGANEKLFF
- | TRBJ1-2 | TRBV4-1 | CASSQVGGTGTYGYTF
- | TRBJ1-5 | TRBV27 | CASSIQGVGSNQPQHF
- | TRBJ1-1 | TRBV7-3 | CASSRHGAGTEAFF
- | TRBJ2-1 | TRBV18 | CASSQFPLLAGVYNEQFF
few | TRBJ1-6 | TRBV6-5 | CASSFGQGADNSPLHF
- | TRBJ2-1 | TRBV11-2 | CASSTPRGMYNEQFF
- | TRBJ1-2 | TRBV25-1 | CASSEVQGARGYTF
- | TRBJ2-7 | TRBV19 | CASSGLAGSSYEQYF
- | TRBJ1-1 | TRBV28 | CASTPSLGGLNTEAFF
- | TRBJ1-6 | TRBV3-1/TRBV3-2 | CASSQGQLSPLHF
- | TRBJ1-1 | TRBV19 | CASNTGTPNTEAFF
- | TRBJ1-5 | TRBV3-1/TRBV3-2 | CASSQGRGYGQPQHF
once | TRBJ1-1 | TRBV3-1/TRBV3-2 | CASSPLPGQGSENTEAFF
few | TRBJ1-6 | TRBV5-1 | CASSPGQNNSPLHF
- | TRBJ1-1 | TRBV5-4 | CASSLAGRVDTEAFF
once | TRBJ2-1 | TRBV6-5 | CAIGAGQGFPYEQFF
- | TRBJ2-1 | TRBV9 | CASSAPHGGDEQFF
- | TRBJ2-5 | TRBV10-3 | CAIGGVQETQYF
- | TRBJ1-1 | TRBV6-4 | CASSWGADTEAFF
once | TRBJ2-5 | TRBV13 | CASSPTMKETQYF
- | TRBJ1-5 | TRBV30 | CAWSVRGLLPQHF
- | TRBJ2-1 | TRBV3-1/TRBV3-2 | CASSQEKERDEQFF
once | TRBJ2-1 | TRBV5-1 | CASSLMGGPYNEQFF
few | TRBJ2-7 | TRBV3-1/TRBV3-2 | CASSQVGEQYF
- | TRBJ1-2 | TRBV4-2 | CASSPGQGLDGYTF
- | TRBJ2-3 | TRBV5-1 | CASSFLAGDPTDTQYF
- | TRBJ2-3 | TRBV7-3 | CASSRRLAGGTDTQYF
- | TRBJ2-7 | TRBV2 | CASRRGGSYEQYF
- | TRBJ1-1 | TRBV29-1 | CSVDSATGTEAFF
- | TRBJ2-5 | TRBV7-9 | CASRPGVETQYF
- | TRBJ2-7 | TRBV28 | CASRVYQGETYEQYF
- | TRBJ1-5 | TRBV12-5 | CASGFVPGKYSNQPQHF
- | TRBJ1-5 | TRBV10-3 | CAISDGVRNSNQPQHF
- | TRBJ1-4 | TRBV7-2 | CASRTTGSNEKLFF
- | TRBJ1-1 | TRBV7-8 | CASSLRNRGTEAFF
- | TRBJ1-1 | TRBV2 | CASSGGGTRAEAFF
- | TRBJ2-7 | TRBV28 | CASLGGQSYEQYF
- | TRBJ2-5 | TRBV5-1 | CASSLDLQETQYF
- | TRBJ1-1 | TRBV7-9 | CASETEGTEAFF
- | TRBJ1-4 | TRBV11-2 | CASSLVGGANEKLFF
- | TRBJ2-6 | TRBV3-1/TRBV3-2 | CASSQEARWANVLTF
once | TRBJ1-2 | TRBV7-9 | CASSRGQGPYGYTF
- | TRBJ2-5 | TRBV19 | CASRPRGSQETQYF
- | TRBJ1-2 | TRBV30 | CARRTTGGGHGYTF
- | TRBJ2-2 | TRBV4-1 | CASSQVTETGELFF
- | TRBJ1-2 | TRBV7-2 | CASTRGHGGGYTF
- | TRBJ1-3 | TRBV28 | CASSLVEFGNTIYF
- | TRBJ1-5 | TRBV28 | CASSLGQEGQPQHF
once | TRBJ1-2 | TRBV30 | CAWSFETGRYGYTF
- | TRBJ2-2 | TRBV30 | CAWRGTGWYTGELFF
once | TRBJ1-2 | TRBV6-4 | CASSDSGGGYGYTF